The 9 T cell receptor beta chains below were found in one sample sequenced in a study of vaccination and CD4 T cells after COVID-19. Treatment given: roughly 10-day PBMC culture with coronavirus spike peptide pools or control peptides (ViraFEST assay). Researchers used the Oncomine TCR Beta short-read assay to sequence DNA from cultured CD4+ T cells. Via MiXCR, TCRdb re-called the PCR reads, giving one row per CDR3 protein. The sample has approximately 9,000 distinct CDR3 sequences, less than 60% seen once. Their target antigens are unknown. Input material: CD4+ T cells from blood, cultured in vitro. The receptors here all came from a human donor who had recovered from COVID-19.

V usage is TRBV20-1 and J usage is TRBJ2-2, with D perhaps TRBD2 (6 bases). Between the trimmed V and J ends, which lost 0 bases and 5 bases, there was a span of 7 bases. The CDR3 has 13 residues. The germline CDR1 and CDR2 sequences are DFQATT and SNEGSKA (reference sequence). The CDR3 nucleotides are TGCAGTGCTAGAGATCTAGCGACCGGGGAGCTGTTTTTT. Residues: CSARDLATGELFF.

The chain carries TRBV11-2 and TRBJ2-6; a possible D gene is TRBD2 (7 bases). Between the trimmed V and J ends, which lost 4 bases and 4 bases, there was a span of 11 bases. The CDR3 runs 15 residues. The germline V gene encodes CDR1 SGHAT and CDR2 FQNNGV. For the CDR3, the DNA is TGTGCCAGCAGCTCCGGGGGGCTGGGGGCCAACGTCCTGACTTTC. Amino acid sequence: CASSSGGLGANVLTF.

The chain joins TRBV4-1 to TRBJ2-2; no reliable D call. This CDR3 spans 15 amino acids. Germline loops: CDR1 MGHRA, CDR2 YSYEKL. V dropped 7 bases and J dropped 6 bases, with 18 bases sitting between them. The CDR3 region has the DNA TGCGCCAGCAAGTCGCAGGTGGATAGGGCCGGGGAGCTGTTTTTT. It codes for CASKSQVDRAGELFF.

The rearrangement links TRBV7-6 to TRBJ2-5, with 12 bases lining up with TRBD2. The CDR3 runs to 17 residues. V lost 1 base, J lost 7 bases, and 10 bases stayed unmatched. Germline V gene data show CDR1 as SGHVS and CDR2 as FNYEAQ. The CDR3 bases are TGTGCCAGCAGCTTAGATGGACTAGCGGGGACTCCAGGGACCCAGTACTTC. Translated: CASSLDGLAGTPGTQYF. The whole variable domain, filled in from reference TRBV7-6 and TRBJ2-5, reads GAGVSQSPRYKVTKRGQDVALRCDPISGHVSLYWYRQALGQGPEFLTYFNYEAQQDKSGLPNDRFSAERPEGSISTLTIQRTEQRDSAMYRCASSLDGLAGTPGTQYFGPGTRLLVL.

The chain carries TRBV5-1 and TRBJ2-5; TRBD2 agrees at 8 bases. The germline V gene has CDR1 SGHRS and CDR2 YFSETQ. Trimming took 4 bases from V and 2 from J; bases not matched to a gene: 4. The CDR3 runs 14 residues. The CDR3 protein is CASSPGGGQETQYF. CDR3 nucleotides: TGCGCCAGCAGCCCCGGGGGGGGTCAAGAGACCCAGTACTTC.

The chain recombines TRBV11-2 with TRBJ2-7, with TRBD1 identical over 7 bases. The CDR3 is made up of 13 amino acids. V dropped 4 bases and J dropped 8; count of bases not matched to a gene: 8. Germline V gene lookup returns CDR1 SGHAT and CDR2 FQNNGV. The CDR3 region is CASSWDRGYQQYF. CDR3 nucleotides: TGTGCCAGCAGCTGGGACAGAGGTTACCAGCAGTACTTC.

The chain uses TRBV20-1 and TRBJ1-2; maybe TRBD1 (5 bases). Trimming shortened V by 5 bases and J by 8 bases, and 21 bases separated the two germline ends. The CDR3 is 14 amino acids. Germline values: CDR1 DFQATT, CDR2 SNEGSKA (reference sequence). The CDR3 bases are TGCAGTGCTCCAACCGCTGGGGGACTTGAGGGCTACACCTTC. Translation gives CSAPTAGGLEGYTF.

By proportion, this clonotype is medium-sized (0.01 to 0.1%). The chain is built from TRBV7-6 and TRBJ2-1; maybe TRBD1 (6 bases). The CDR3 length is 15 residues. Trimming stripped 1 base from V and 4 bases from J, with 11 bases between. Germline-derived CDR1 and CDR2 are SGHVS and FNYEAQ. DNA of the CDR3: TGTGCCAGCAGCTTAGTAGGGGGAGCGTACAATGAGCAGTTCTTC. Amino acid sequence: CASSLVGGAYNEQFF.

V is TRBV6-1 and J is TRBJ1-2; weak D call: TRBD1 (6 bases). This CDR3 is built from 14 residues. Between the trimmed V and J ends, which lost 6 bases and 0 bases, there was a span of 11 bases. Germline V lookup: CDR1 MNHNS, CDR2 SASEGT. CDR3 amino acids: CASSLTGANYGYTF. CDR3 bases: TGTGCCAGCAGCCTGACAGGCGCTAACTATGGCTACACCTTC.